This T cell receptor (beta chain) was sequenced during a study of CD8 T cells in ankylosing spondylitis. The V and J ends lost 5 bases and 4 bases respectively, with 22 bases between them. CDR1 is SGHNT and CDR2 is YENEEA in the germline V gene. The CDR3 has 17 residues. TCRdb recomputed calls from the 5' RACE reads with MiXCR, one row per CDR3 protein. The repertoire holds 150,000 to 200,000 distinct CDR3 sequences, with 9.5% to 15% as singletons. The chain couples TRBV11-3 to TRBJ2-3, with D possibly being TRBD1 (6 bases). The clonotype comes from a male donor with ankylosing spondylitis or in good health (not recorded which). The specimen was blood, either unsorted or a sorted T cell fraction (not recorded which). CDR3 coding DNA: TGTGCCAGCAGCAGTAACCGCCAGGGGCAAGTGGCAGATACGCAGTATTTT. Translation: CASSSNRQGQVADTQYF.